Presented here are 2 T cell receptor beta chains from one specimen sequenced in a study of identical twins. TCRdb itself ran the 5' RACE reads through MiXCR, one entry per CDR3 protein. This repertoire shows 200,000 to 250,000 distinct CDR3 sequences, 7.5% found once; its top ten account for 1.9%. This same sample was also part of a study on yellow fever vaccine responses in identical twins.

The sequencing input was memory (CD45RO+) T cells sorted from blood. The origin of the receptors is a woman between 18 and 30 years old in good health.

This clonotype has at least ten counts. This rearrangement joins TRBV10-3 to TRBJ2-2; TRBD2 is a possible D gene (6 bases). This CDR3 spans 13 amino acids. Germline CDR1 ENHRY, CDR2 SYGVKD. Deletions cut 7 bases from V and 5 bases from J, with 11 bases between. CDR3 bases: TGTGCCATCAAGGGGACTGGTACCGGGGAGCTGTTTTTT. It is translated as CAIKGTGTGELFF.

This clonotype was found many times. The CDR3 reads CASSFTSGRAPEQYF. The CDR3 DNA reads as TGTGCCAGCAGCTTCACTAGCGGGAGGGCCCCCGAGCAGTACTTC. This chain connects TRBV7-9 to TRBJ2-7; TRBD2 agrees at 13 bases. There are 15 residues in the CDR3. V shed 3 bases and J 6 bases; nucleotides not matched to a gene: 5. Per germline, CDR1 SEHNR and CDR2 FQNEAQ (reference sequence).